The 15 T cell receptor beta chains below all came from one sample that was sequenced in a study of OX40 agonist ivuxolimab in advanced cancers. Library preparation was by the immunoSEQ multiplex PCR assay. TCRdb holds this immuneACCESS table with in-frame rearrangements only. Some clones are missing; in checked studies, unresolved V genes explain under half, and the rest has no known cause. The sample records roughly 60,000 clones, 84% of which are singletons. The ten largest account for approximately 4.5% of the sample. Sequenced material: CD4+ or CD8+ T cells sorted from blood, taken in a trial of the OX40 agonist ivuxolimab. Receptors originate from an adult with an advanced solid tumor such as melanoma, head and neck, liver or kidney cancer.

The chain employs TRBV2 and TRBJ2-7; 11 positions match TRBD1. With 5 bases clipped from V and 4 bases from J, the junction kept 4 bases outside the gene matches. Germline CDR1 reads SNHLY; CDR2 reads FYNNEI. The CDR3 is 14 amino acids. The CDR3 is CASSLGTGGYEQYF. In DNA form, the CDR3 reads TGTGCCAGCAGTCTTGGGACAGGGGGTTACGAGCAGTACTTC.

The chain recombines TRBV5-5 with TRBJ2-7; no clear D gene. Trimming stripped 7 bases from V and 7 bases from J, with 21 bases between. This CDR3 comprises 14 residues. Germline assignment: CDR1 SGHKS and CDR2 YYEKEE (reference sequence). The CDR3 DNA reads TGTGCCAGCTTCCAATACATGGGCCTGGGGGAGCAGTACTTC. Translated: CASFQYMGLGEQYF.

Only one count was recorded for this clone. The chain couples TRBV28 to TRBJ1-2, with a tentative D call TRBD1 (5 bases). The CDR3 consists of 15 residues. The V gene lost 7 bases and the J gene lost 6 bases, with 21 bases spanning the gap. Germline V gene lookup returns CDR1 MDHEN and CDR2 SYDVKM. The CDR3 DNA follows: TGTGCCAGCACCCTACCGGCCGGGGCCGTCAATGGCTACACCTTC. This codes for CASTLPAGAVNGYTF.

The V gene is TRBV18, the J gene TRBJ1-4, with TRBD1 matching 12 bases. The length of the CDR3 is 16 residues. V dropped 0 bases and J dropped 10; count of bases not matched to a gene: 6. Germline V gene sequence: CDR1 KGHSH, CDR2 LQKENI. CDR3: CASSPPAGTGGLKLFF. CDR3 sequence (DNA): TGTGCCAGCTCACCACCGGCCGGGACAGGGGGCTTAAAACTGTTTTTT.

This clone occurred once. The rearrangement links TRBV4-2 to TRBJ2-7, with TRBD1 identical over 8 bases. Per germline, CDR1 LGHNA and CDR2 YNFKEQ. This CDR3 is 13 amino acids long. With V trimmed by 5 bases and J by 6 bases, 6 bases remained unmatched. The CDR3 protein is CASSFAGTGEQYF. The CDR3 DNA reads TGTGCCAGCAGCTTTGCAGGGACAGGCGAGCAGTACTTC.

The chain employs TRBV14 and TRBJ2-4; 10 nucleotides line up with TRBD1. Germline V gene lookup returns CDR1 SGHDN and CDR2 FVKESK. This CDR3 spans 14 amino acids. Losses at the gene ends were 6 bases for V and 7 bases for J; bases not matched to a gene: 6. This CDR3 is CASSRTGGDNIQYF. CDR3 bases: TGTGCCAGCAGTCGGACAGGGGGGGATAACATTCAGTACTTC.

The chain uses TRBV7-9 and TRBJ2-5; D gene uncertain. Gene TRBJ2-7 matches the end of the DNA better, so the J call may be wrong. Germline V lookup: CDR1 SEHNR, CDR2 FQNEAQ (reference sequence). The CDR3 runs 14 residues. CDR3 loop: CASSSRSLVNEQYF. In nucleotides, the CDR3 is TGTGCCAGCAGCTCAAGAAGTCTAGTCAACGAGCAGTACTTC.

The chain employs TRBV6-4 and TRBJ2-3, with D hard to call. CDR1 is MRHNA and CDR2 is SNTAGT in the germline V gene. Trimming shortened V by 0 bases and J by 0 bases, and 7 bases separated the two germline ends. The length of the CDR3 is 15 residues. The CDR3 loop is CASSDSPGSTDTQYF. CDR3 nucleotides: TGTGCCAGCAGTGACTCCCCCGGGAGCACAGATACGCAGTATTTT.

The gene calls are TRBV27 and TRBJ1-4; TRBD1 aligns across 7 bases. Germline values: CDR1 MNHEY, CDR2 SMNVEV (reference sequence). The junction had 9 bases not matched to a gene; V was cut back by 3 bases and J by 8 bases. CDR3 length: 15 residues. CDR3 in DNA: TGTGCCAGCAGTTTTAGGGGGCCAGGACGAGAAAAACTGTTTTTT. It yields the protein CASSFRGPGREKLFF.

The V gene is TRBV6-5, the J gene TRBJ1-4, with 8 nucleotides matching TRBD1. Per the germline V gene, CDR1 is MNHEY and CDR2 is SVGAGI. The CDR3 contains 15 residues. V shed 0 bases, J shed 7 bases, and the junction held 4 bases outside the gene matches. CDR3 in amino acids: CASSYSIRGLEKLFF. CDR3 DNA sequence: TGTGCCAGCAGTTACTCGATCAGGGGGCTTGAAAAACTGTTTTTT.

J is TRBJ1-1 and V is TRBV28, with D possibly TRBD1 on 5 matching bases. Deletions cut 6 bases from V and 3 bases from J, with 11 bases between. Germline lookup yields CDR1 MDHEN and CDR2 SYDVKM. CDR3 size: 13 residues. In DNA form, the CDR3 reads TGTGCCAGCAGACTCAGCAGGGACACTGAAGCTTTCTTT. Translation gives CASRLSRDTEAFF. Using reference TRBV28 and TRBJ1-1 for the parts outside the CDR3, the full variable domain is DVKVTQSSRYLVKRTGEKVFLECVQDMDHENMFWYRQDPGLGLRLIYFSYDVKMKEKGDIPEGYSVSREKKERFSLILESASTNQTSMYLCASRLSRDTEAFFGQGTRLTVV.

The J gene is TRBJ2-2, the V gene TRBV2; 13 nucleotides align to TRBD2. There are 14 residues in the CDR3. Trimming cost V 5 bases and J 8 bases; bases outside gene matches: 2. CDR1 is SNHLY, CDR2 FYNNEI, per germline. The CDR3: CASSWGLAGGELFF. In DNA form, the CDR3 reads TGTGCCAGCAGTTGGGGACTAGCGGGAGGGGAGCTGTTTTTT.

The rearrangement joins TRBV19 to TRBJ2-3; TRBD1 might be the D (5 bases). This CDR3 comprises 15 residues. In germline, CDR1 is LNHDA, CDR2 SQIVND (reference sequence). Trimming cost V 3 bases and J 8 bases, with 18 bases left between them. CDR3 coding DNA: TGTGCCAGTAGTATCCAGTTAGAGACAGTGTCTACGCAGTATTTT. Its protein product is CASSIQLETVSTQYF.

CDR3 residues: CASSPTGRGLSNEQFF. The CDR3 region has the DNA TGTGCCAGCAGCCCTACGGGACGGGGACTATCCAATGAGCAGTTCTTC. The rearrangement uses TRBV7-9 and TRBJ2-1; TRBD2 agrees at 7 bases. Unmatched junction bases numbered 13, after V lost 5 bases and J lost 6 bases. This CDR3 is 16 amino acids long. Germline V gene lookup returns CDR1 SEHNR and CDR2 FQNEAQ (reference sequence).

This clone was seen many times. The chain carries TRBV10-1 and TRBJ2-7; 9 bases match TRBD2. After removal of 3 bases from V and 2 bases from J, the junction contained 5 bases not matched to a gene. The CDR3 loop spans 15 amino acids. The germline CDR1 and CDR2 sequences are WNHNN and SYGVQD (reference sequence). CDR3 sequence (DNA): TGCGCCAGCAGTGAATCTAGCGGGGCACCCTACGAGCAGTACTTC. Its protein is CASSESSGAPYEQYF.